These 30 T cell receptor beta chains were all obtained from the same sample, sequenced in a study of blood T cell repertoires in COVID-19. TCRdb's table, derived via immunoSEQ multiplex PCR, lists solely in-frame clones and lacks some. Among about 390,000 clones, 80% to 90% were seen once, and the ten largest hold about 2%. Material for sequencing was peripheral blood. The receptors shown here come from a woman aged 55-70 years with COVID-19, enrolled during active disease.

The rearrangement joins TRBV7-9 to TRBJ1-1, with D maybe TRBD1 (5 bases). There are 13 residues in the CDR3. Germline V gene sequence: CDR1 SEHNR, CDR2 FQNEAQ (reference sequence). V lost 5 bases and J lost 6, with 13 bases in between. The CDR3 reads CASSLSGNPEAFF. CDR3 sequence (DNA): TGTGCCAGCAGCCTCTCAGGGAATCCTGAAGCTTTCTTT.

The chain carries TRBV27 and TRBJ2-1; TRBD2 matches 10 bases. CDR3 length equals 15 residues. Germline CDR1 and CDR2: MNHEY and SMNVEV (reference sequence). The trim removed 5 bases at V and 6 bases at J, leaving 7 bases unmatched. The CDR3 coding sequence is TGTGCCAGCAGTCCTGAGCGGGGGGGTCGCAATGAGCAGTTCTTC. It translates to CASSPERGGRNEQFF.

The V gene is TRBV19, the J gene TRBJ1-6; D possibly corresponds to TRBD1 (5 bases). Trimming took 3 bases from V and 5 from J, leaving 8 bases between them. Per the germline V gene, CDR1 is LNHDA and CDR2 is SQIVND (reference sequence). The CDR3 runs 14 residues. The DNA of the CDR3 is TGTGCCAGTAGTATCGGGGGAAATAATTCACCCCTCCACTTT. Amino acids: CASSIGGNNSPLHF.

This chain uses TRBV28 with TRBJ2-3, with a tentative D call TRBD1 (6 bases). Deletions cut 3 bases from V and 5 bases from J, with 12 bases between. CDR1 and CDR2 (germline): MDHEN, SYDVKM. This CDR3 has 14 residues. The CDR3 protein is CASSLGGQLDTQYF. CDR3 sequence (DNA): TGTGCCAGCAGTTTGGGCGGACAGTTAGATACGCAGTATTTT.

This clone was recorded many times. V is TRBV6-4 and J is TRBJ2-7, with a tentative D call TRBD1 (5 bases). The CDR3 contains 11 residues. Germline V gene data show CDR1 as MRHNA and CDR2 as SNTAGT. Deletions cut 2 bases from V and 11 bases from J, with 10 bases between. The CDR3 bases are TGTGCCAGCAGTGACGACAGCGCTGAGTACTTC. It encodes CASSDDSAEYF.

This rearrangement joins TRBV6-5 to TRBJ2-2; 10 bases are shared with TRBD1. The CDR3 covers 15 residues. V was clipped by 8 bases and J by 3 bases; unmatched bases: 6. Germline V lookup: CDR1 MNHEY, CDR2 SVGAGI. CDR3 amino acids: CASRQDRGDTGELFF. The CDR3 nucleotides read TGTGCCAGCCGACAGGACAGGGGGGACACCGGGGAGCTGTTTTTT.

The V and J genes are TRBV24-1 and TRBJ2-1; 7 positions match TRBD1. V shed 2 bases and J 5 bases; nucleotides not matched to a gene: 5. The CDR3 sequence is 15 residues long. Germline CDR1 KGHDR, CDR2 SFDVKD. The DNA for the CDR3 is TGTGCCACCAGTGATTCGACAGGGTTGAACAATGAGCAGTTCTTC. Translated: CATSDSTGLNNEQFF.

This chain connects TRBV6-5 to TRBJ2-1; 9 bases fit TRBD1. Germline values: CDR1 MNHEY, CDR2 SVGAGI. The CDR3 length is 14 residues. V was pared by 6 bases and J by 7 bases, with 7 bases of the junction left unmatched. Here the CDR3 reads CASRSGQGWNEQFF. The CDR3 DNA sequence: TGTGCCAGCAGATCGGGACAGGGTTGGAATGAGCAGTTCTTC.

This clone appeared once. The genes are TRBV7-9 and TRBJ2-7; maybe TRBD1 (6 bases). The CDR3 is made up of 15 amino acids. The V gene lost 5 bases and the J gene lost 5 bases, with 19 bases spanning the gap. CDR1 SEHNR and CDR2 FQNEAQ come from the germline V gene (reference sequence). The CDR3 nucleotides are TGTGCCAGCAGCGCACAGGGCGGTGGTTCCGACGAGCAGTACTTC. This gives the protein CASSAQGGGSDEQYF. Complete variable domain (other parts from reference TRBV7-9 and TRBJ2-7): DTGVSQNPRHKITKRGQNVTFRCDPISEHNRLYWYRQTLGQGPEFLTYFQNEAQLEKSRLLSDRFSAERPKGSFSTLEIQRTEQGDSAMYLCASSAQGGGSDEQYFGPGTRLTVT.

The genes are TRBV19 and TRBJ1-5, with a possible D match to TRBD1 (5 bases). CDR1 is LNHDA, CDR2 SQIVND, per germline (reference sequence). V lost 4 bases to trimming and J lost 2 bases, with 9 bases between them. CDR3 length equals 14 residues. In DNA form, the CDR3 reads TGTGCCAGTAGTACAGGGCCGGGCAATCAGCCCCAGCATTTT. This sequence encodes CASSTGPGNQPQHF.

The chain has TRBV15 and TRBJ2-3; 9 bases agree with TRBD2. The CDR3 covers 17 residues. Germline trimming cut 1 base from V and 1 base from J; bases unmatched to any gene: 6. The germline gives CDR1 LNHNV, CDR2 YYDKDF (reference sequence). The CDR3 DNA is TGTGCCACCAGCAGAGGCGGGGGGGCCTTTGGCACAGATACGCAGTATTTT. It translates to CATSRGGGAFGTDTQYF. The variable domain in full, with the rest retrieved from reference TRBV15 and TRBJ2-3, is DAMVIQNPRYQVTQFGKPVTLSCSQTLNHNVMYWYQQKSSQAPKLLFHYYDKDFNNEADTPDNFQSRRPNTSFCFLDIRSPGLGDTAMYLCATSRGGGAFGTDTQYFGPGTRLTVL.

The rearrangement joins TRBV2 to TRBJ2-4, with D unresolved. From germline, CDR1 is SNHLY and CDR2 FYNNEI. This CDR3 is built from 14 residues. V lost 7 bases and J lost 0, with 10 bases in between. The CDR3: CASNNVRAKNIQYF. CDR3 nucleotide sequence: TGTGCCAGCAATAACGTCAGAGCCAAAAACATTCAGTACTTC.

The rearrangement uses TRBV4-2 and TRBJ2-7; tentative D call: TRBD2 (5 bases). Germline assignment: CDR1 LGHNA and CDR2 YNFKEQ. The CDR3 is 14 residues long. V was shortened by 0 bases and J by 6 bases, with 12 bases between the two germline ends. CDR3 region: CASSQDYRLAEQYF. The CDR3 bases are TGTGCCAGCAGCCAAGATTACCGCCTAGCCGAGCAGTACTTC.

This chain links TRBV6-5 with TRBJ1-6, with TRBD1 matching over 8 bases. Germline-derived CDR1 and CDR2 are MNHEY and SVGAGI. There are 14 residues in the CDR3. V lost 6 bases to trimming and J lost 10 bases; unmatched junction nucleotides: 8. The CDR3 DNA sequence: TGTGCCAGCAGACTCAGGGGGCATCAATCACCCCTCCACTTT. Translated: CASRLRGHQSPLHF.

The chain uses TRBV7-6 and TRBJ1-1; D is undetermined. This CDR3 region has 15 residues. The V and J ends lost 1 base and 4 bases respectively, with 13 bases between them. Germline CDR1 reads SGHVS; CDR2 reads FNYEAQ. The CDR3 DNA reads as TGTGCCAGCAGCTTAGGGCGGGGTGCCGGCACTGAAGCTTTCTTT. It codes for CASSLGRGAGTEAFF.

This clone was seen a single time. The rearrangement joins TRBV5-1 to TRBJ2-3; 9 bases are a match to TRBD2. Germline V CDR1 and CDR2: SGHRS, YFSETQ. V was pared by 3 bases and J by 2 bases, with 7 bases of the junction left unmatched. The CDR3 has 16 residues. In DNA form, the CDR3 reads TGCGCCAGCAGCTCCCTAGCGGGGCGGGACACAGATACGCAGTATTTT. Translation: CASSSLAGRDTDTQYF.

In DNA form, the CDR3 reads TGTGCCAGCACTCAGGCAGGGAATTCACCCCTCCACTTT. Its translation is CASTQAGNSPLHF. The chain couples TRBV25-1 to TRBJ1-6; D perhaps matches TRBD1 (5 bases). V lost 7 bases and J lost 7, with 11 bases in between. The germline V gene has CDR1 MGHDK and CDR2 SYGVNS. The CDR3 runs to 13 residues.

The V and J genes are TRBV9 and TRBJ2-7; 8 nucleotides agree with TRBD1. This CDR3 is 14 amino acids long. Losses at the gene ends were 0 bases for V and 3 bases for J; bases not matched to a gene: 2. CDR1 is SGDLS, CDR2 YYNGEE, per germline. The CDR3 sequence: CASSVATGGYEQYF. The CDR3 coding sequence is TGTGCCAGCAGCGTAGCCACAGGGGGCTACGAGCAGTACTTC.

The CDR3 DNA sequence: TGTGCCAGCAGTGACAGGGTTGGGGCCAACGTCCTGACTTTC. Amino acid sequence: CASSDRVGANVLTF. V and J are TRBV28 and TRBJ2-6; 7 bases are shared with TRBD1. CDR1 MDHEN and CDR2 SYDVKM come from the germline V gene. Trimming at V came to 5 bases and at J to 3 bases, leaving 1 base not matched to a gene. The CDR3 has 14 residues.

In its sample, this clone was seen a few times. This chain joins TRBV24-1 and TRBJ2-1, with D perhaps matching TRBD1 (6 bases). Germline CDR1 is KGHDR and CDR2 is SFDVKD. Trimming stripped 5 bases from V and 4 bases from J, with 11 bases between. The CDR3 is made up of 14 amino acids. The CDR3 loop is CATSGGGVYNEQFF. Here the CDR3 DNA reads TGTGCCACCAGTGGAGGGGGAGTTTACAATGAGCAGTTCTTC.

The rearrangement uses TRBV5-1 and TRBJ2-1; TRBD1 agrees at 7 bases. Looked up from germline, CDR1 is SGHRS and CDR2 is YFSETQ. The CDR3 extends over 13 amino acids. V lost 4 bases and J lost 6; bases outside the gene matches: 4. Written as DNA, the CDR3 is TGCGCCAGCAGCCTCGGGACAGTCAATGAGCAGTTCTTC. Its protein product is CASSLGTVNEQFF.

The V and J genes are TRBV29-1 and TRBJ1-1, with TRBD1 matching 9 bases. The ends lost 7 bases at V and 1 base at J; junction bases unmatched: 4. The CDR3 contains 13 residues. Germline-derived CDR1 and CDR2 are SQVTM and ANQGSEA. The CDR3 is CSAGQGKNTEAFF. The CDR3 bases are TGCAGCGCGGGACAGGGAAAGAACACTGAAGCTTTCTTT.

The CDR3 reads CASTLRTGVGYTF. Here the CDR3 DNA reads TGTGCCAGCACCTTACGGACAGGGGTAGGCTACACCTTC. The chain employs TRBV12-3 or TRBV12-4 and TRBJ1-2; 9 positions match TRBD1. CDR3 length equals 13 residues. J gave up 8 bases and V 7 bases, and 8 bases lay outside the gene matches.

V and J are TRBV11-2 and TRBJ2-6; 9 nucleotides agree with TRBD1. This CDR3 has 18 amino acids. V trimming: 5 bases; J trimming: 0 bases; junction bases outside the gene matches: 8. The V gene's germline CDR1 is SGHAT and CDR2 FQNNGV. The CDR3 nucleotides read TGTGCCAGCAGCCGCCGGGGACAGGGTAGCTCTGGGGCCAACGTCCTGACTTTC. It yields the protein CASSRRGQGSSGANVLTF.

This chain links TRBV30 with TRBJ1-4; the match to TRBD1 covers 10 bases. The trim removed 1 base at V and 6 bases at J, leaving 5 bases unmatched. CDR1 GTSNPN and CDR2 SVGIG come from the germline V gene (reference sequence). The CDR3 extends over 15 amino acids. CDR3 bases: TGTGCCTGGAGTGCCGGGACAGGGGATTATGAAAAACTGTTTTTT. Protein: CAWSAGTGDYEKLFF.

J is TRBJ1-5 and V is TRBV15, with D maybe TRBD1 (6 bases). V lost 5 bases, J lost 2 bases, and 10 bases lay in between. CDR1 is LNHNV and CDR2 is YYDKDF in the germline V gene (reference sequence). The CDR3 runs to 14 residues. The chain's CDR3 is CATSLRTGNQPQHF. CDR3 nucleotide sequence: TGTGCCACCAGCCTTCGGACAGGCAATCAGCCCCAGCATTTT.

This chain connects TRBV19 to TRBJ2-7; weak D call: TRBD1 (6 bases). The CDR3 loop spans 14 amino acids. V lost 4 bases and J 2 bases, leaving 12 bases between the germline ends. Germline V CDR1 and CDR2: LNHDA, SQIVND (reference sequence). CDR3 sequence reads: CASSTTGTTYEQYF. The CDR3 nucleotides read TGTGCCAGTAGTACGACAGGTACGACCTACGAGCAGTACTTC. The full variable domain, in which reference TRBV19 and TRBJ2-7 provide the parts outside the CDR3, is DGGITQSPKYLFRKEGQNVTLSCEQNLNHDAMYWYRQDPGQGLRLIYYSQIVNDFQKGDIAEGYSVSREKKESFPLTVTSAQKNPTAFYLCASSTTGTTYEQYFGPGTRLTVT.

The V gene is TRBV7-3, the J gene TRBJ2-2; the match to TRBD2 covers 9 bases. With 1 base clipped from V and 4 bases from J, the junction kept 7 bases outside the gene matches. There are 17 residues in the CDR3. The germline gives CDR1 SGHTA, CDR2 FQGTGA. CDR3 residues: CASSLNRLAGTTGELFF. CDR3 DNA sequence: TGTGCCAGCAGCTTAAACCGGCTAGCGGGGACCACCGGGGAGCTGTTTTTT. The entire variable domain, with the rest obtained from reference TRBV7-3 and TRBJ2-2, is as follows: GAGVSQTPSNKVTEKGKYVELRCDPISGHTALYWYRQSLGQGPEFLIYFQGTGAADDSGLPNDRFFAVRPEGSVSTLKIQRTERGDSAVYLCASSLNRLAGTTGELFFGEGSRLTVL.

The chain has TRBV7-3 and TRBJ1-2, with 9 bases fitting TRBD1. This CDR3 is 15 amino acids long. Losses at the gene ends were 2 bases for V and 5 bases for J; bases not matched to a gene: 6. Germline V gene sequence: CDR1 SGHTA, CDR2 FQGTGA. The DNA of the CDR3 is TGTGCCAGCAGCTTATCCACGACAGGGGGGTATGGCTACACCTTC. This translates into CASSLSTTGGYGYTF.

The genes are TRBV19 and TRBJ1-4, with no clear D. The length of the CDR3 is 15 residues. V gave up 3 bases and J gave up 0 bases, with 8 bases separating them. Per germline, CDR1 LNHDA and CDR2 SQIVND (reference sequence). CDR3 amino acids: CASSMQSTTNEKLFF. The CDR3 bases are TGTGCCAGTAGTATGCAGTCAACAACTAATGAAAAACTGTTTTTT. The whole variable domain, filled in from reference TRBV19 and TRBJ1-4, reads DGGITQSPKYLFRKEGQNVTLSCEQNLNHDAMYWYRQDPGQGLRLIYYSQIVNDFQKGDIAEGYSVSREKKESFPLTVTSAQKNPTAFYLCASSMQSTTNEKLFFGSGTQLSVL.